This T cell receptor (beta chain) was sequenced during a study of blood T cell repertoires in COVID-19 (dated by TCRdb to about 2020). In terms of the full investigation: Samples from collaborators originated in the United States, Italy and Spain and spanned both the acute and convalescent phases of COVID-19. HLA class I and class II types, where available, came from metadata supplied by the sample provider rather than from assay-based typing. The samples were drawn from the first 160 participants of the ongoing ImmuneRACE study and from roughly 1,300 subjects provided by 6 global collaborators. Subjects who had been exposed to COVID-19, were actively infected with it, or had recovered from it provided the deeply sampled blood TCRbeta repertoires that made up the dataset. The material from the prospective study consisted of cDNA or gDNA derived from T cells, B-cell-depleted T cells, or PBMCs. The repertoires were made available in a free public database intended to serve as a resource for research on the immune response to SARS-CoV-2. Nearly every sample came with metadata listing a de-identified subject ID, COVID-19 status, age in years and sex. Results and caveats for the whole study, not just this receptor: The amount of clinical and demographic metadata varied by source and participant and was provided uncurated.

TCRbeta CDR3 regions were amplified from genomic DNA by means of the immunoSEQ Assay, a bias-controlled multiplex PCR. The study's own analysis went as follows. The number of nucleated cells in each sample was estimated from the amplification of reference gene primers within the assay. To quantify the absolute abundance of each unique TCRbeta CDR3 rearrangement, sequence reads were collapsed and filtered. For each sample, productive Simpson clonality was calculated as the square root of Simpson's diversity index over productive rearrangements. The table was pulled from immuneACCESS by TCRdb, which kept in-frame rearrangements only. Such tables lose some clones; where checked, under half of the loss comes from unresolved V genes, and the rest has no known cause. The DNA gave D and trimming, while V, J and clone size come from that table. Counted in this sample were 110,000 to 150,000 clones; more than 65% of them appeared once. 7.5% to 8.5% of the sample is in the top ten clones.

As concerns this clone: Which antigen it targets is not known. Base quality data are lacking; no much larger clone is found one base away.

Collaborating institutions collected whole blood in K2EDTA tubes following their own protocols. For TCRbeta analysis, collaborators shipped samples as frozen whole blood, isolated PBMCs, or DNA extracted from either of those sample types. The CDR3 goes from the cysteine to the phenylalanine over 15 residues. Only the CDR3 region is kept as DNA, spanning 45 bases read in frame from base 1. The germline V gene encodes CDR1 MNHEY and CDR2 SMNVEV (reference sequence). V lost 4 bases and J lost 3 bases, and the count of bases not matched to a germline gene is 5. Sequencing was carried out using peripheral blood. This receptor was taken from a human donor in a cohort sampled during active COVID-19. The receptor chain draws on TRBV27 and TRBJ2-7; 11 junctional bases match TRBD2. CDR3 loop: CASSSLAGANYEQYF. The DNA sequence is given as TGTGCCAGCAGTTCACTAGCGGGGGCCAACTACGAGCAGTACTTC.